A single sample is the source of the 4 T cell receptor beta chains below, sequenced in a study of blood T cell repertoires in COVID-19. Here immunoSEQ multiplex PCR was the method, and the copy in TCRdb shows in-frame clones only, minus some. The sample holds 450,000 or so clones; roughly 91% are singletons and the top ten take under 0.7%. The sample consisted of PBMCs or T cells enriched from blood (not recorded which). The receptor source for this set is a man between 18 and 35 years old who had recovered from COVID-19.

This clone came up a few times. CDR3 residues: CASSIGRGREQFF. The CDR3 DNA sequence: TGTGCCAGTAGTATCGGGCGGGGGAGAGAGCAGTTCTTC. This chain connects TRBV19 to TRBJ2-1, with TRBD2 matching 7 bases. This CDR3 is 13 amino acids long. Looked up from germline, CDR1 is LNHDA and CDR2 is SQIVND (reference sequence). The J segment lost 10 bases and the V segment lost 3 bases, leaving 6 bases of the junction unmatched.

V usage is TRBV7-3 and J usage is TRBJ2-3, with 10 bases that match TRBD2. With V trimmed by 2 bases and J by 2 bases, 7 bases remained unmatched. The CDR3 is 17 residues long. Germline V gene lookup returns CDR1 SGHTA and CDR2 FQGTGA. The CDR3 region has the DNA TGTGCCAGCAGCTTATCCACTAGCGGGGAAATCACAGATACGCAGTATTTT. This encodes CASSLSTSGEITDTQYF.

CDR3 amino acids: CASSRDRANEKLFF. The CDR3 region has the DNA TGTGCCAGCAGTCGGGACAGAGCCAATGAAAAACTGTTTTTT. V is TRBV25-1 and J is TRBJ1-4, with 7 bases that match TRBD1. The germline V gene has CDR1 MGHDK and CDR2 SYGVNS. Trimming took 5 bases from V and 5 from J; bases not matched to a gene: 5. This CDR3 is built from 14 residues.

The J gene is TRBJ2-3, the V gene TRBV27; 9 positions agree with TRBD1. Germline CDR1 MNHEY, CDR2 SMNVEV (reference sequence). The CDR3 has 16 residues. The ends lost 2 bases at V and 0 bases at J; junction bases unmatched: 3. CDR3 nucleotides: TGTGCCAGCAGTTTAAGTACAGGGGGCAGCACAGATACGCAGTATTTT. Translated: CASSLSTGGSTDTQYF.